The source of this TCR beta chain is a study of blood T cell repertoires in COVID-19. Study information: The United States, Italy and Spain provided the acute and convalescent COVID-19 samples.

CDR3 length: 15 amino acids. Looked up from germline, CDR1 is SEHNR and CDR2 is FQNEAQ (reference sequence). V lost 5 bases to trimming and J lost 0 bases, with 14 bases between them. TCRdb keeps only in-frame clones here, not all; method: immunoSEQ multiplex PCR. This table holds 110,000 to 150,000 clones, 75% to 90% found once. This TCR was sampled from a man in his fifties or sixties with active or convalescent COVID-19. Sequenced sample: peripheral blood. The chain couples TRBV7-9 to TRBJ2-7, with D possibly matching TRBD2 (6 bases). CDR3 sequence reads: CASSSSRDFSYEQYF. CDR3 DNA: TGTGCCAGCAGCAGCTCAAGGGACTTCTCCTACGAGCAGTACTTC.